A selection of T cell receptor beta chains follows, all from one sample in a study of OX40 agonist ivuxolimab in advanced cancers. Using immunoSEQ multiplex PCR, the repertoire was profiled, and TCRdb retains in-frame clones only, with some absent. The repertoire includes roughly 92,000 clones, more than 90% of them detected once, and around 3.4% sits in the top ten. The specimen comprised CD4+ or CD8+ T cells sorted from blood, sampled in a trial of the OX40 agonist ivuxolimab. These receptors originate from an adult with an advanced solid tumor such as melanoma, head and neck, liver or kidney cancer. CDR3s include the opening cysteine and the closing phenylalanine or tryptophan. Each record gives: J gene, V gene, CDR3 protein.

j_gene: TRBJ1-2
v_gene: TRBV5-4
CDR3aa: CASRSSITGFYGYTF

j_gene: TRBJ2-1
v_gene: TRBV25-1
CDR3aa: CASSAGTTFYNEQFF

j_gene: TRBJ1-1
v_gene: TRBV2
CDR3aa: CASSETGVHTEAFF

j_gene: TRBJ1-2
v_gene: TRBV10-1
CDR3aa: CASSAGANYGYTF

j_gene: TRBJ1-2
v_gene: TRBV7-2
CDR3aa: CASSLGGEGYTF

j_gene: TRBJ1-6
v_gene: TRBV6-5
CDR3aa: CASSYSLQGRAPLHF

j_gene: TRBJ2-7
v_gene: TRBV4-2
CDR3aa: CASSQTGISYEQYF

j_gene: TRBJ1-2
v_gene: TRBV9
CDR3aa: CASSEGTGDYGYTF

j_gene: TRBJ2-1
v_gene: TRBV4-2
CDR3aa: CASSQDDYEQFF

j_gene: TRBJ2-3
v_gene: TRBV27
CDR3aa: CAQGRGDLSTDTQYF

j_gene: TRBJ2-3
v_gene: TRBV19
CDR3aa: CASSPSLGTDTQYF

j_gene: TRBJ1-1
v_gene: TRBV27
CDR3aa: CASSLQVNTEAFF

j_gene: TRBJ2-4
v_gene: TRBV27
CDR3aa: CASSLQGPIAKNIQYF

j_gene: TRBJ2-2
v_gene: TRBV4-2
CDR3aa: CASSQRLAGGLSSNTGELFF

j_gene: TRBJ2-1
v_gene: TRBV18
CDR3aa: CASSQARSSYNEQFF